The 23 T cell receptor beta chains in this list originate from one sample, sequenced in a study of Ad26.COV2.S vaccination and SARS-CoV-2 variants. Treatment meaning: 15 to 20 received Ad26.COV2.S at low or high dose, single or two shots; about 5 received placebo; per-sample allocation not given. Vaccine and placebo recipients were sampled on day 63 after the first injection. The assay was immunoSEQ multiplex PCR, and TCRdb's table has in-frame clones only and misses some. This sample has 250,000 or so clones, with around nine tenths found just once. The sample was peripheral blood, taken in a trial of Ad26.COV2.S vaccine versus placebo. These receptors all stem from a person between 18 and 59 years old who received the Ad26.COV2.S COVID-19 vaccine or a placebo.

The V call is TRBV7-9, the J call TRBJ1-2; no definite D call. The V end was cut by 5 bases, the J end by 4 bases, with 20 bases between. Germline V gene sequence: CDR1 SEHNR, CDR2 FQNEAQ (reference sequence). This CDR3 is built from 16 residues. The CDR3: CASSPTVSRVSYGYTF. CDR3 DNA: TGTGCCAGCAGCCCCACCGTTTCCCGGGTTAGCTATGGCTACACCTTC.

The genes are TRBV5-5 and TRBJ2-1; a weak D match, TRBD2 (6 bases). V was pared by 2 bases and J by 0 bases, with 6 bases between. Germline V gene data show CDR1 as SGHKS and CDR2 as YYEKEE (reference sequence). This CDR3 has 14 amino acids. CDR3 coding DNA: TGTGCCAGCAGCTTCGGGAGCTCCTACAATGAGCAGTTCTTC. The encoded protein is CASSFGSSYNEQFF.

V gene TRBV25-1 combines with J gene TRBJ2-3; D perhaps matches TRBD2 (5 bases). Trimming left V 0 bases short and J 2 bases short, with 12 bases between. Germline V gene lookup returns CDR1 MGHDK and CDR2 SYGVNS. This CDR3 contains 16 residues. CDR3: CASSEYSGIPTDTQYF. DNA for the CDR3: TGTGCCAGCAGTGAATATTCGGGAATACCCACAGATACGCAGTATTTT.

The rearrangement links TRBV7-2 to TRBJ1-5; D might be TRBD1 (5 bases). The CDR3 loop spans 15 amino acids. The V gene's germline CDR1 is SGHTA and CDR2 FQGNSA. V lost 6 bases to trimming and J lost 0 bases, with 12 bases between them. CDR3 nucleotides: TGTGCCAGCAGATTCGACAGAAATAGCAATCAGCCCCAGCATTTT. Its translation: CASRFDRNSNQPQHF.

V is TRBV15 and J is TRBJ1-2, with TRBD1 matching over 10 bases. V was clipped by 1 base and J by 3 bases; unmatched bases: 8. Looked up from germline, CDR1 is LNHNV and CDR2 is YYDKDF (reference sequence). This CDR3 spans 17 amino acids. This CDR3 is CATSRAYWDRGDYGYTF. The CDR3 nucleotides are TGTGCCACCAGCAGAGCTTATTGGGACAGGGGCGACTATGGCTACACCTTC.

The gene calls are TRBV9 and TRBJ2-2, with TRBD1 matching over 7 bases. The CDR3 loop spans 15 amino acids. From germline, CDR1 is SGDLS and CDR2 YYNGEE. V dropped 4 bases and J dropped 6; count of bases not matched to a gene: 9. The CDR3 region is CASSPLDRAPGELFF. In nucleotides, the CDR3 is TGTGCCAGCAGCCCCCTCGACAGGGCCCCCGGGGAGCTGTTTTTT.

The CDR3 region is CASRIQGYNSYEQYV. The DNA of the CDR3 is TGTGCCAGCAGGATACAGGGATATAACTCCTACGAGCAGTACGTC. The chain links TRBV27 to TRBJ2-7; D possibly corresponds to TRBD1 (6 bases). The V and J ends lost 6 bases and 0 bases respectively, with 15 bases between them. The CDR3 totals 15 residues. The germline gives CDR1 MNHEY, CDR2 SMNVEV (reference sequence).

This chain connects TRBV2 to TRBJ2-4, with D maybe TRBD2 (5 bases). The CDR3 is 15 residues long. V gave up 3 bases and J gave up 0 bases, with 9 bases separating them. Germline CDR1 reads SNHLY; CDR2 reads FYNNEI. For the CDR3, the DNA is TGTGCCAGCAGTGAGGCAGGACTAGCCAAAAACATTCAGTACTTC. Its protein product is CASSEAGLAKNIQYF.

The rearrangement uses TRBV3-1 (or the pseudogene TRBV3-2) and TRBJ2-5; 8 positions match TRBD2. The CDR3 sequence is 15 residues long. V shed 4 bases and J 6 bases; nucleotides not matched to a gene: 10. From germline, CDR1 is LGHDT and CDR2 YNNKEL (reference sequence). CDR3 protein: CASSRGGHGLQTQYF. The CDR3 region has the DNA TGTGCCAGCAGCCGCGGGGGGCACGGTCTACAGACCCAGTACTTC.

The chain combines TRBV7-2 with TRBJ1-4; 7 bases align to TRBD1. J lost 8 bases, V lost 5 bases, and 14 bases had no gene match. The CDR3 extends over 16 amino acids. Germline CDR1 reads SGHTA; CDR2 reads FQGNSA. The DNA for the CDR3 is TGTGCCAGCAGCCTAGGCGGGGGGGGACAGAGAGAAAAACTGTTTTTT. The encoded protein is CASSLGGGGQREKLFF.

The chain has TRBV25-1 and TRBJ2-2; 15 bases are shared with TRBD2. CDR3 length equals 18 residues. CDR1 is MGHDK, CDR2 SYGVNS, per germline. Losses at the gene ends were 4 bases for V and 5 bases for J; bases not matched to a gene: 8. In DNA form, the CDR3 reads TGTGCCAGCAGTGTCGGACTAGCGGGAGGGCCCGATACCGGGGAGCTGTTTTTT. This sequence encodes CASSVGLAGGPDTGELFF.

The J gene is TRBJ2-3, the V gene TRBV5-1, with a possible D match to TRBD1 (5 bases). The CDR3 is made up of 15 amino acids. CDR1 and CDR2 (germline): SGHRS, YFSETQ. V was cut by 4 bases and J by 0 bases, with 12 bases left in between. The CDR3 here is CASSPQTVSTDTQYF. CDR3 DNA sequence: TGCGCCAGCAGCCCGCAGACAGTCAGCACAGATACGCAGTATTTT.

The chain carries TRBV9 and TRBJ1-1; D is possibly TRBD1 (6 bases). The CDR3 is 14 amino acids. V was cut by 3 bases and J by 2 bases, with 11 bases left in between. The germline V gene encodes CDR1 SGDLS and CDR2 YYNGEE. The DNA of the CDR3 is TGTGCCAGCAGCGAGGGACATTTAAACACTGAAGCTTTCTTT. Its protein product is CASSEGHLNTEAFF.

CDR3 bases: TGCGCCAGCAGCTCTCCCGGGCCTTCCTATGGCTACACCTTC. This codes for CASSSPGPSYGYTF. The chain combines TRBV5-1 with TRBJ1-2, with D unclear. Trimming stripped 3 bases from V and 4 bases from J, with 13 bases between. The CDR3 has 14 amino acids. Per the germline V gene, CDR1 is SGHRS and CDR2 is YFSETQ.

V is TRBV19 and J is TRBJ1-1, with 8 bases lining up with TRBD1. Germline values: CDR1 LNHDA, CDR2 SQIVND (reference sequence). The CDR3 loop spans 14 amino acids. Trimming at V came to 4 bases and at J to 5 bases, leaving 6 bases not matched to a gene. The CDR3: CASSSRTGMTEAFF. In DNA, the CDR3 is TGTGCCAGTAGTAGCCGGACAGGGATGACTGAAGCTTTCTTT.

V usage is TRBV14 and J usage is TRBJ1-2, with D tentatively TRBD1 (6 bases). The CDR3 is 15 amino acids. Trimming left V 3 bases short and J 8 bases short, with 19 bases between. CDR1 and CDR2 (germline): SGHDN, FVKESK. The CDR3 coding sequence is TGTGCCAGCAGCCATAGGGTGGGTAGGGGGTGCGGCTACACCTTC. Encoded protein: CASSHRVGRGCGYTF.

The chain links TRBV6-6 to TRBJ2-7; 9 bases are a match to TRBD2. V gave up 5 bases and J gave up 6 bases; unmatched junction bases: 8. This CDR3 has 14 amino acids. The V gene's germline CDR1 is MNHNY and CDR2 SVGAGI (reference sequence). The CDR3 here is CASSLSGSGVEQYV. CDR3 nucleotide sequence: TGTGCCAGCAGTCTTAGCGGGAGTGGGGTCGAGCAGTACGTC.

The CDR3: CASSLAVRNEQFF. The CDR3, as DNA: TGTGCCAGCAGCTTAGCAGTTCGGAATGAGCAGTTCTTC. This rearrangement joins TRBV11-2 to TRBJ2-1; D is unclear. The CDR3 covers 13 residues. In germline, CDR1 is SGHAT, CDR2 FQNNGV. Trimming shortened V by 1 base and J by 7 bases, and 8 bases separated the two germline ends.

In nucleotides, the CDR3 is TGTGCCAGTAGTATATCGACTAGCACAGATACGCAGTATTTT. Protein product: CASSISTSTDTQYF. The V and J genes are TRBV19 and TRBJ2-3; D not certain. Trimming removed 2 bases at V and 0 bases at J, with 6 bases between. This CDR3 comprises 14 residues. Looked up from germline, CDR1 is LNHDA and CDR2 is SQIVND (reference sequence).

This clone came up a few times. This sequence joins TRBV6-2 or TRBV6-3 and TRBJ2-2; D is ambiguous. The CDR3 is made up of 18 amino acids. Germline V gene sequence: CDR1 MNHEY, CDR2 SVGEGT. The V end was cut by 4 bases, the J end by 2 bases, with 20 bases between. CDR3 region: CASSSRHTRIENTGELFF. In DNA form, the CDR3 reads TGTGCCAGCAGTTCGAGACACACCCGAATCGAAAACACCGGGGAGCTGTTTTTT.

The chain links TRBV9 to TRBJ1-1; 9 bases align to TRBD1. CDR3 length: 15 amino acids. Per germline, CDR1 SGDLS and CDR2 YYNGEE. J gave up 4 bases and V 4 bases, and 8 bases lay outside the gene matches. CDR3 in DNA: TGTGCCAGCAGCTCATCTGGGACAGGGACCACTGAAGCTTTCTTT. Residues: CASSSSGTGTTEAFF.

The count of this clone is one. The rearrangement links TRBV24-1 to TRBJ2-1; 7 bases line up with TRBD2. The germline CDR1 and CDR2 sequences are KGHDR and SFDVKD. V gave up 5 bases and J gave up 4 bases; unmatched junction bases: 7. The CDR3 runs to 15 residues. The chain's CDR3 is CATSAGIAGYNEQFF. CDR3 DNA: TGTGCCACCAGTGCGGGGATAGCGGGTTACAATGAGCAGTTCTTC.

This chain uses TRBV4-1 with TRBJ1-1, with no clear D. Germline CDR1 reads MGHRA; CDR2 reads YSYEKL. The CDR3 extends over 14 amino acids. The V gene lost 4 bases and the J gene lost 6 bases, with 15 bases spanning the gap. This CDR3 is CASSPSRGMAEAFF. The CDR3 coding sequence is TGCGCCAGCAGCCCTTCAAGAGGGATGGCTGAAGCTTTCTTT.